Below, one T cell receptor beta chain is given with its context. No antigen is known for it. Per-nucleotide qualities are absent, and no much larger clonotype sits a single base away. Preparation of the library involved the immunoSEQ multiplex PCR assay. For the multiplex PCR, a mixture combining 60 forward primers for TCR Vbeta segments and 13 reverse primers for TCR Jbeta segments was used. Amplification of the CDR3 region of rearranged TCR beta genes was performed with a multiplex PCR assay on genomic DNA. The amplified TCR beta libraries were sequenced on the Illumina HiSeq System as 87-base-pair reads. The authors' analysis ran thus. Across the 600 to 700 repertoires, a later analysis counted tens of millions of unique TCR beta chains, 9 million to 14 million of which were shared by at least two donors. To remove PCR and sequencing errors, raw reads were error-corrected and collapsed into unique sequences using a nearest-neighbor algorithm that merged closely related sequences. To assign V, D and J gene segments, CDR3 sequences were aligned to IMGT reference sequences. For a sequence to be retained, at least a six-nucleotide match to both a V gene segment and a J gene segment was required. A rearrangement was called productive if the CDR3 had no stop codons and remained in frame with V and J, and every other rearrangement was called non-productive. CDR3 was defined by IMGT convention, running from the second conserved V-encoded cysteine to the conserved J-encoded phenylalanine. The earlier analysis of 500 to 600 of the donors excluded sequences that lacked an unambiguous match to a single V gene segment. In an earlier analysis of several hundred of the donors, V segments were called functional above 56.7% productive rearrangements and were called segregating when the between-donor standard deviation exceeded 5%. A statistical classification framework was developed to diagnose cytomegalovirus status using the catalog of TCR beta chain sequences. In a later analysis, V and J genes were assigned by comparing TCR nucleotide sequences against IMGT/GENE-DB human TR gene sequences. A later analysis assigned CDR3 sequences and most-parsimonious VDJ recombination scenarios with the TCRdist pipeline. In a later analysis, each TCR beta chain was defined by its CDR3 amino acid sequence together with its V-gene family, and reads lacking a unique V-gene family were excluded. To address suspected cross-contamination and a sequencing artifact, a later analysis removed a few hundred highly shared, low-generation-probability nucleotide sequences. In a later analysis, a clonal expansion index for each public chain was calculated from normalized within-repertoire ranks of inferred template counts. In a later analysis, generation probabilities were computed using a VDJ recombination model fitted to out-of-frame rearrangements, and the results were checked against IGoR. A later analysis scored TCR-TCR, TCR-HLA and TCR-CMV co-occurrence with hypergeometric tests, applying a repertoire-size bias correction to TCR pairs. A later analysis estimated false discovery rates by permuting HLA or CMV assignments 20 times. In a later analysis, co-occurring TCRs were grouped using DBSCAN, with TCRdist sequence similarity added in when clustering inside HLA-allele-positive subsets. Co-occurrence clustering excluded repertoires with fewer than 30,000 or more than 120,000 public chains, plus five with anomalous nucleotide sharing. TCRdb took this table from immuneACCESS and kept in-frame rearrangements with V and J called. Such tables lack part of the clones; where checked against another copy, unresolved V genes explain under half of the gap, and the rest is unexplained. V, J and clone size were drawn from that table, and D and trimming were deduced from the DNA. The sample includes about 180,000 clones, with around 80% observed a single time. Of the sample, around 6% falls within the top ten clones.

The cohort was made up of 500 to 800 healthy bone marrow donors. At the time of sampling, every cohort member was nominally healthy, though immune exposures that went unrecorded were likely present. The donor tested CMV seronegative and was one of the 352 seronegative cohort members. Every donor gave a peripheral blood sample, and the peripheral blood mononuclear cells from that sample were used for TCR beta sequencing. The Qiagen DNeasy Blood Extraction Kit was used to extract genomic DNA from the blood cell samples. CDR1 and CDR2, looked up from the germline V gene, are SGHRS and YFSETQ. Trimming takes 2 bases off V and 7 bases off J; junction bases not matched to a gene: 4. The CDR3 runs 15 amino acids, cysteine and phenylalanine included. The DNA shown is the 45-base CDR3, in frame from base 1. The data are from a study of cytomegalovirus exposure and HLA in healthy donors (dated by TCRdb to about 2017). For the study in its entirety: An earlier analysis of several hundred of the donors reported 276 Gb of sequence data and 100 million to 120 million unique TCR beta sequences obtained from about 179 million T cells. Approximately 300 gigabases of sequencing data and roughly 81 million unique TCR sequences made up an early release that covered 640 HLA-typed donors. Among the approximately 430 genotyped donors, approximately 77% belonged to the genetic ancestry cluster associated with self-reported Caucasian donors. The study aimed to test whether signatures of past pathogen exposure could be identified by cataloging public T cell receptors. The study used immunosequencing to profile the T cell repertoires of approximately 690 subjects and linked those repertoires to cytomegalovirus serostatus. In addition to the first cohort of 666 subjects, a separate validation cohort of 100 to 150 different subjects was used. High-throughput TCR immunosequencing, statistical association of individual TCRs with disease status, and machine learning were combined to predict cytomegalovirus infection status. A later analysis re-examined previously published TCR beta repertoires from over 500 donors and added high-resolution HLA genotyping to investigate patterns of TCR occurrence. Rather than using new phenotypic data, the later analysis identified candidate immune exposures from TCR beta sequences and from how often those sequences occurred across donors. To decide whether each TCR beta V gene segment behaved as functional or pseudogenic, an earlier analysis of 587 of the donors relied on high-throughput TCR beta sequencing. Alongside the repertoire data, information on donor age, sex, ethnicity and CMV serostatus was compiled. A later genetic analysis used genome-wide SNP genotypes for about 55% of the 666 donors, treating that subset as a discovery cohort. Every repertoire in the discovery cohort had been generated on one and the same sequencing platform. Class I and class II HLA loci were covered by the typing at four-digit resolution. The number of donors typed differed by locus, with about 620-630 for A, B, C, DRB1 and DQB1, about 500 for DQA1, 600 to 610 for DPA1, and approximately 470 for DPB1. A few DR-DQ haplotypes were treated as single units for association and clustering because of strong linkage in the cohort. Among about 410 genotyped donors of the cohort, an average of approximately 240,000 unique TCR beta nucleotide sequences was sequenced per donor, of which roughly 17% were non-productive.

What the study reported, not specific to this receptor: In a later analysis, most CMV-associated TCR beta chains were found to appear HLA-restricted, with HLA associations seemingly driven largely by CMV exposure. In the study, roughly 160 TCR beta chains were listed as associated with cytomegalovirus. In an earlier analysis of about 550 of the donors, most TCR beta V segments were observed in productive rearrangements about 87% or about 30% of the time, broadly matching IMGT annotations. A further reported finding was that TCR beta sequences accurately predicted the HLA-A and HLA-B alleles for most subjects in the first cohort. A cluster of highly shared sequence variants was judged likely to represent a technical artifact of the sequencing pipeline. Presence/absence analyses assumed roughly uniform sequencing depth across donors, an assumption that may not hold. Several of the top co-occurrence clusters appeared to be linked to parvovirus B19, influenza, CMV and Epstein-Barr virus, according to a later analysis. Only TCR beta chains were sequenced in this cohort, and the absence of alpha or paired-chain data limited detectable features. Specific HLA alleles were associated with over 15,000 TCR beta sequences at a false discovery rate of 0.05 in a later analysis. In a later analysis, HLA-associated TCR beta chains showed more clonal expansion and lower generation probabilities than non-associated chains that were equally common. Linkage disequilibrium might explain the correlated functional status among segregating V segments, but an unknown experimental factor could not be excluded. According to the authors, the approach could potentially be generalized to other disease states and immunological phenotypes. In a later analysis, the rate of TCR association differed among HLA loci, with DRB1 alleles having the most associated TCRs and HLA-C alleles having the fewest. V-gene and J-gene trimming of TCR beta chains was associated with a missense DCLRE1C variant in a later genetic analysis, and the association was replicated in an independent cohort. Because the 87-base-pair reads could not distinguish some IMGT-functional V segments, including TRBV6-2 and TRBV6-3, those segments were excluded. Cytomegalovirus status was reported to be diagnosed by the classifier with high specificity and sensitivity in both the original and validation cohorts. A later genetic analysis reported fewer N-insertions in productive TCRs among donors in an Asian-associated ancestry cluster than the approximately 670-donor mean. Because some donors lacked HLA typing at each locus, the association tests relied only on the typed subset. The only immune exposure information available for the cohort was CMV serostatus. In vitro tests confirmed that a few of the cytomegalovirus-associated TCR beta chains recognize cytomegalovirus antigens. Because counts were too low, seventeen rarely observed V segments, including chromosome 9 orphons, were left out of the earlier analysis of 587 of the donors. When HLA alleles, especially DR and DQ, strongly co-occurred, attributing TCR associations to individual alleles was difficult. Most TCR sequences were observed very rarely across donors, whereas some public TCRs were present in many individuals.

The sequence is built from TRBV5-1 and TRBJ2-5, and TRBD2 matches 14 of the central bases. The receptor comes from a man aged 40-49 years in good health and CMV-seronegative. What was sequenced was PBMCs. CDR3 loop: CASSFGTSGSATQYF. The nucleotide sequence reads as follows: TGCGCCAGCAGCTTTGGGACTAGCGGGAGTGCGACCCAGTACTTC. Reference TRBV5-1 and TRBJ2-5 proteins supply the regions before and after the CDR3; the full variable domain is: KAGVTQTPRYLIKTRGQQVTLSCSPISGHRSVSWYQQTPGQGLQFLFEYFSETQRNKGNFPGRFSGRQFSNSRSEMNVSTLELGDSALYLCASSFGTSGSATQYFGPGTRLLVL.